The 2 T cell receptor beta chains in this list originate from one sample, sequenced in a study of beta chain features in type 1 diabetes. Study outcomes and limitations: Shorter TCRB CDR3s, moderately but significantly so, marked every one of the four CD4+ subsets in Type 1 diabetes patients.

No antigen is known for these receptors. Every bit of the isolated RNA underwent reverse transcription, so sequencing read expressed TCRB transcripts. Repertoires were generated with immunoSEQ multiplex PCR, while TCRdb's copy carries only in-frame clones and drops some. The data contain a few hundred thousand clones, 16% of them seen just once; the ten biggest clones take up 0.08% to 0.095%. Sequencing input: naive CD4+ T cells from blood. The source is a man aged 25 to 40 with type 1 diabetes.

The sample holds a few counts of this clone. The chain links TRBV29-1 to TRBJ2-7, with 8 bases aligning to TRBD2. This CDR3 has 12 amino acids. CDR1 SQVTM and CDR2 ANQGSEA come from the germline V gene. The ends lost 8 bases at V and 7 bases at J; junction bases unmatched: 10. The CDR3 nucleotides read TGCAGCTTCCTCCGGGAGGGTCGGGAGCAGTACTTC. Protein sequence: CSFLREGREQYF.

The genes are TRBV18 and TRBJ1-1; TRBD1 might be the D (5 bases). The CDR3 has 15 amino acids. V lost 1 base, J lost 1 base, and 10 bases lay in between. CDR1 and CDR2 from the germline V gene are KGHSH and LQKENI. CDR3 loop: CASSPLQGRNTEAFF. CDR3 nucleotides: TGTGCCAGCTCACCACTGCAGGGCAGGAACACTGAAGCTTTCTTT.